This is a list of T cell receptor beta chains from one sample in a study of OX40 agonist ivuxolimab in advanced cancers. Clones were read by immunoSEQ multiplex PCR, and TCRdb kept only the in-frame ones, dropping some. The table records 70,000 to 95,000 clones, about 88% of them present only once. Sequences were derived from CD4+ or CD8+ T cells sorted from blood, sampled in a trial of the OX40 agonist ivuxolimab. These receptors came from an adult with an advanced solid tumor such as melanoma, head and neck, liver or kidney cancer. The CDR3 runs from the conserved cysteine through the conserved F or W. A D gene is named only where the DNA matches it firmly. Clone size is shown for a subset of rows, as once, few, many or a class of expanded clone.

NA	TRBV6-5	TRBD2	TRBJ2-1	TGTGCCAGCAGCGAAAGGGACTATACGCAAGAGCAGTTCTTC	CASSERDYTQEQFF
few	TRBV5-4	NA	TRBJ1-2	TGTGCCAGCAGCAAGCAGGTTAACTATGGCTACACCTTC	CASSKQVNYGYTF
NA	TRBV11-2	TRBD2	TRBJ2-5	TGTGCCAGCAGCCCTGGGGGACTATCGGAGACCCAGTACTTC	CASSPGGLSETQYF
NA	TRBV5-4	NA	TRBJ2-2	TGTGCCAGCAGCTTGGGGGGCGGCAGGGCGAACACCGGGGAGCTGTTTTTT	CASSLGGGRANTGELFF
NA	TRBV7-9	NA	TRBJ1-2	TGTGCCAGCAGCCCACAGGGTGCTCCGCCCATATATGGCTACACCTTC	CASSPQGAPPIYGYTF
NA	TRBV11-3	NA	TRBJ2-3	TGTGCCAGCAGCTTAGACGCAGATACGCAGTATTTT	CASSLDADTQYF
NA	TRBV5-1	NA	TRBJ2-2	TGCGCCAGCAGCGTGACAGTAAACACCGGGGAGCTGTTTTTT	CASSVTVNTGELFF
once	TRBV30	TRBD1	TRBJ2-5	TGTGCCTGGAGTGCGGGACAGGCCGACCTCGAGACCCAGTACTTC	CAWSAGQADLETQYF
NA	TRBV7-9	NA	TRBJ2-1	TGTGCCAGCAGCTCGAGGGACAACCTCTACAATGAGCAGTTCTTC	CASSSRDNLYNEQFF
NA	TRBV29-1	NA	TRBJ2-1	TGCAGCGTTGAAGATCGGGTGTTGGTGGATGAGCAGTTCTTC	CSVEDRVLVDEQFF
NA	TRBV9	NA	TRBJ2-1	TGTGCCAGCAGCGTACTAAGTGGAGTGACTTACAATGAGCAGTTCTTC	CASSVLSGVTYNEQFF
NA	TRBV19	NA	TRBJ2-2	TGTGCCAGTAGTACGCAGGCGGATCCGAACACCGGGGAGCTGTTTTTT	CASSTQADPNTGELFF
NA	TRBV19	TRBD1	TRBJ1-1	TGTGCCAGTAGTATAGCCCAGGGGGGGACTGAAGCTTTCTTT	CASSIAQGGTEAFF
NA	TRBV7-6	NA	TRBJ2-5	TGTGCCAGCAGCTTAGGGGCAGGGACCCAAGAGACCCAGTACTTC	CASSLGAGTQETQYF
NA	TRBV11-2	NA	TRBJ2-1	TGTGCCAGCAGCTTGAGCTCCTACAATGAGCAGTTCTTC	CASSLSSYNEQFF
NA	TRBV18	TRBD1	TRBJ1-1	TGTGCCAGCTCACCCGACAGGGAGGTTGAAGCTTTCTTT	CASSPDREVEAFF
NA	TRBV7-9	TRBD2	TRBJ2-2	TGTGCCAGCAGATCCCTAGGGAGCGGGGGCCCCGGGGAGCTGTTTTTT	CASRSLGSGGPGELFF
NA	TRBV27	NA	TRBJ2-2	TGTGCCAGCAGCCTTAGGCCGGGACACGACAACACCGGGGAGCTGTTTTTT	CASSLRPGHDNTGELFF
NA	TRBV6-1	NA	TRBJ2-1	TGTGCCAGCACGATAGCATACAATGAGCAGTTCTTC	CASTIAYNEQFF
NA	TRBV2	NA	TRBJ1-1	TGTGCCAGGTTTGGACAGCCGAACACTGAAGCCTTCTTT	CARFGQPNTEAFF
few	TRBV5-1	NA	TRBJ2-5	TGCGCCAGCAGCTTGATGGGGTTCCAAGAGACCCAGTACTTC	CASSLMGFQETQYF
NA	TRBV28	TRBD2	TRBJ2-1	TGTGCCAGCAGTTTAGGAGCGGGAGGTCGGCTAAATGAGCAGTTCTTC	CASSLGAGGRLNEQFF
few	TRBV28	NA	TRBJ2-3	TGTGCCAGCTCCGACAGCGCCACAGATACGCAGTATTTT	CASSDSATDTQYF
few	TRBV7-3	NA	TRBJ1-4	TGTGCCAGCAGCCGGAGGGCCGAGGAGTATGAAAAACTGTTTTTT	CASSRRAEEYEKLFF
NA	TRBV27	TRBD2	TRBJ2-1	TGTGCCAGCAACTTAATTACCGGGACTAGAATCACTAACAATGAGCAGTTCTTC	CASNLITGTRITNNEQFF
few	TRBV6-9	NA	TRBJ1-1	TGTGCCAGCAAAAAGACAGGAAATGAAGCTTTCTTT	CASKKTGNEAFF
NA	TRBV27	TRBD2	TRBJ2-2	TGTGCCAGCAGCCTCGGGAGGGCCTACACCGGGGAGCTGTTTTTT	CASSLGRAYTGELFF
NA	TRBV29-1	TRBD2	TRBJ2-3	TGCAGCGTTTCCACCGGACTAGCGGGTACCGGGGCAGATACGCAGTATTTT	CSVSTGLAGTGADTQYF
NA	TRBV4-1	NA	TRBJ2-5	TGCGCCAGCAGCATAGCTAGCGCCCAAGAGACCCAGTACTTC	CASSIASAQETQYF